This T cell receptor (beta chain) was profiled in a study of cytomegalovirus exposure and HLA in healthy donors. The CDR3 sequence is 15 residues long. The J segment lost 0 bases and the V segment lost 5 bases, leaving 1 base of the junction unmatched. Germline assignment: CDR1 WNHNN and CDR2 SYGVQD (reference sequence). Primers: 60 Vbeta forward and 13 Jbeta reverse. Measured with immunoSEQ multiplex PCR; TCRdb has only the in-frame clones, and not every one. The sample gives 150,000 or so clones, about 76% of which show up once; roughly 3.7% is in the top ten. The source of this sequence is a male donor in good health and CMV-seronegative. Sequenced input: PBMCs. The chain recombines TRBV10-1 with TRBJ2-3, with 11 nucleotides matching TRBD2. CDR3 in DNA: TGCGCCAGCAGTCCTAGCGGGAGGAGCACAGATACGCAGTATTTT. This sequence encodes CASSPSGRSTDTQYF.